This TCR beta chain was obtained from a study of cytomegalovirus exposure and HLA in healthy donors. The PCR ran on 60 Vbeta and 13 Jbeta primers. TCRdb's table, derived via immunoSEQ multiplex PCR, lists solely in-frame clones and lacks some. The data contain approximately 190,000 clones, roughly 87% of them singletons. Concerning this clone: Its antigen is unidentified.

Study-level results: Earlier analysis found most TCR beta V segments productive about 87% or about 30% of the time.

Material for sequencing was PBMCs. The receptor was isolated from a boy between 2 and 15 years old in good health and CMV-seronegative.

The CDR3 DNA sequence: TGTGCCAGCAGCTTAAAGGCGCGGGAGGGCCATGGTGAGCAGTTCTTC. Translation gives CASSLKAREGHGEQFF. The chain is built from TRBV11-2 and TRBJ2-1, with TRBD2 matching over 9 bases. Losses at the gene ends were 2 bases for V and 9 bases for J; bases not matched to a gene: 11. The CDR3 spans 16 residues. The V gene's germline CDR1 is SGHAT and CDR2 FQNNGV.